One sample yielded the 3 T cell receptor beta chains listed below, sequenced in a study of blood T cells in healthy people across ages. For the second PCR, which ran for about 6 to 12 cycles, a sample-barcoded 5' primer and a J-beta primer mix were used. MiXCR, applied by TCRdb to the 5' RACE reads, yields one record per CDR3 protein. This repertoire shows approximately 1,700,000 distinct CDR3 sequences, roughly two fifths found once; its top ten account for 23%. Sequenced sample: blood. All receptors derive from a human donor in good health.

The chain combines TRBV6-5 with TRBJ2-7, with D tentatively TRBD1 or TRBD2 (5 bases each). V was clipped by 4 bases and J by 4 bases, with 14 bases between them. The CDR3 has 14 amino acids. Germline V gives CDR1 MNHEY, CDR2 SVGAGI. CDR3 DNA sequence: TGTGCCAGCAGTTTCGGGGCCCTTTTGTACGAGCAGTACTTC. Its protein product is CASSFGALLYEQYF.

This clonotype has only one observation. This chain uses TRBV30 with TRBJ1-1, with D possibly being TRBD1 (6 bases). The ends were cut back, 0 bases at V and 4 bases at J, with 15 bases in the middle. Germline V CDR1 and CDR2: GTSNPN, SVGIG (reference sequence). The CDR3 covers 15 residues. CDR3 loop: CAWSVPTGLFTEAFF. Written as DNA, the CDR3 is TGTGCCTGGAGTGTCCCGACAGGCCTATTCACTGAAGCTTTCTTT. The full variable domain, completed using reference TRBV30 and TRBJ1-1, is SQTIHQWPATLVQPVGSPLSLECTVEGTSNPNLYWYRQAAGRGLQLLFYSVGIGQISSEVPQNLSASRPQDRQFILSSKKLLLSDSGFYLCAWSVPTGLFTEAFFGQGTRLTVV.

The J gene is TRBJ2-5, the V gene TRBV4-1; 10 bases map to TRBD2. With V trimmed by 1 base and J by 11 bases, 16 bases remained unmatched. This CDR3 has 17 residues. Germline CDR1 and CDR2: MGHRA and YSYEKL. The CDR3 region has the DNA TGCGCCAGCAGCCAAGCCCTAGCGGGGGTTACTGCCTCGGGGCAGTACTTC. Translating it yields CASSQALAGVTASGQYF.